A single sample is the source of the 23 T cell receptor beta chains below, sequenced in a study of T-cell memory formation after mild COVID-19. TCRdb redid the calling of the 5' RACE reads with MiXCR, one entry per CDR3 protein. Here the sample spans 150,000 to 200,000 distinct CDR3 sequences, roughly 28% being singletons. The sequenced sample consisted of PBMCs or a T cell subset sorted from them (not recorded which). The receptors come from an adult woman who had mild COVID-19 (a few samples of this study predate the infection). Cell type and time point are not known.

This clonotype has just a few counts. The chain couples TRBV9 to TRBJ2-7; D is unresolved. The CDR3 covers 15 residues. Trimming left V 0 bases short and J 2 bases short, with 12 bases between. Germline CDR1 SGDLS, CDR2 YYNGEE. Here the CDR3 reads CASSVEALPTYEQYF. The DNA of the CDR3 is TGTGCCAGCAGCGTAGAGGCACTCCCCACCTACGAGCAGTACTTC.

V and J are TRBV9 and TRBJ2-3; D is undetermined. V lost 0 bases and J 6 bases, leaving 11 bases between the germline ends. CDR3 length: 14 residues. Germline assignment: CDR1 SGDLS and CDR2 YYNGEE. The DNA of the CDR3 is TGTGCCAGCAGCGTAGCTCAAGTTCGGGATACGCAGTATTTT. Its protein product is CASSVAQVRDTQYF.

V usage is TRBV11-2 and J usage is TRBJ1-3, with D uncertain. Germline V gives CDR1 SGHAT, CDR2 FQNNGV. The V end was cut by 3 bases, the J end by 3 bases, with 9 bases between. The CDR3 runs to 14 residues. CDR3 sequence reads: CASSLPRLGNTIYF. CDR3 in DNA: TGTGCCAGCAGCTTGCCCCGACTTGGAAACACCATATATTTT.

This clonotype appeared a few times. The rearrangement joins TRBV4-3 to TRBJ2-4; D is undetermined. Germline V CDR1 and CDR2: LGHNA, YSLEER. Trimming cost V 0 bases and J 0 bases, with 9 bases left between them. This CDR3 is 16 amino acids long. CDR3 protein: CASSQERVLAKNIQYF. In nucleotides, the CDR3 is TGCGCCAGCAGCCAAGAACGGGTACTAGCCAAAAACATTCAGTACTTC.

The chain uses TRBV5-6 and TRBJ1-1, with D perhaps TRBD1 (5 bases). The germline CDR1 and CDR2 sequences are SGHDT and YYEEEE. Trimming took 0 bases from V and 5 from J, leaving 8 bases between them. The CDR3 is 13 residues long. DNA of the CDR3: TGTGCCAGCAGCTTGGAGGAGGGGACTGAAGCTTTCTTT. Its protein is CASSLEEGTEAFF.

J is TRBJ2-5 and V is TRBV29-1; D remains ambiguous. The CDR3 totals 14 residues. The germline gives CDR1 SQVTM, CDR2 ANQGSEA. V shed 4 bases and J shed 1 base, with 13 bases lying between them. The CDR3 is CSVVAYNSQETQYF. The CDR3, as DNA: TGCAGCGTTGTTGCGTATAACAGCCAAGAGACCCAGTACTTC.

The chain combines TRBV20-1 with TRBJ1-2; unclear D gene. Germline-derived CDR1 and CDR2 are DFQATT and SNEGSKA (reference sequence). V lost 3 bases and J lost 4, with 3 bases in between. There are 10 residues in the CDR3. The CDR3 protein is CSASAYGYTF. In nucleotides, the CDR3 is TGCAGTGCTAGTGCCTATGGCTACACCTTC.

This clonotype was recorded a few times. The gene calls are TRBV23-1 and TRBJ2-4, with D perhaps being TRBD1 or TRBD2 (5 bases each). TRBV23-1 is recorded as an ORF, its role being uncertain. This CDR3 contains 17 residues. The V gene lost 2 bases and the J gene lost 0 bases, with 14 bases spanning the gap. Here the CDR3 DNA reads TGCGCCAGCAGTCAAGGGACGCGTCTTATAGCCAAAAACATTCAGTACTTC. Translation gives CASSQGTRLIAKNIQYF.

The chain has TRBV7-3 and TRBJ2-2; no definite D call. CDR3 size: 13 residues. Germline-derived CDR1 and CDR2 are SGHTA and FQGTGA. V was shortened by 4 bases and J by 3 bases, with 6 bases between the two germline ends. In DNA form, the CDR3 reads TGTGCCAGCAGCTGGCGGCACACCGGGGAGCTGTTTTTT. This sequence encodes CASSWRHTGELFF.

In its sample, this clonotype was seen a few times. This rearrangement joins TRBV11-3 to TRBJ2-1; 11 bases are shared with TRBD1. Germline V gives CDR1 SGHNT, CDR2 YENEEA. The V segment lost 5 bases and the J segment 1 base; nucleotides outside the gene matches: 4. This CDR3 comprises 16 residues. The CDR3 here is CASSTGTGGSYNEQFF. The DNA for the CDR3 is TGTGCCAGCAGCACCGGGACAGGGGGTTCCTACAATGAGCAGTTCTTC.

The genes are TRBV21-1 and TRBJ2-1. TRBV21-1 is a pseudogene. CDR3 length: 15 residues. The CDR3 protein is CASSKARRCHNEQFF. The CDR3 DNA is TGTGCCAGCAGCAAAGCTCGGCGGTGCCACAATGAGCAGTTCTTC.

The chain combines TRBV4-1 with TRBJ2-7; 7 nucleotides align to TRBD1. Germline V lookup: CDR1 MGHRA, CDR2 YSYEKL. J gave up 0 bases and V 0 bases, and 5 bases lay outside the gene matches. The CDR3 spans 16 residues. This chain's CDR3 is CASSQDVTGSSYEQYF. CDR3 nucleotide sequence: TGCGCCAGCAGCCAAGACGTGACAGGGAGCTCCTACGAGCAGTACTTC.

The chain joins TRBV5-1 to TRBJ2-7; 15 positions agree with TRBD2. The CDR3 has 18 amino acids. CDR1 and CDR2 from the germline V gene are SGHRS and YFSETQ. V trimming: 3 bases; J trimming: 0 bases; junction bases outside the gene matches: 7. CDR3 region: CASSSPGLAGGFSYEQYF. The CDR3 DNA reads as TGCGCCAGCAGCTCTCCGGGACTAGCGGGGGGATTCTCCTACGAGCAGTACTTC.

This clonotype occurred a few times. The J gene is TRBJ2-7, the V gene TRBV7-9; 12 bases agree with TRBD2. V dropped 6 bases and J dropped 2; count of bases not matched to a gene: 2. Germline V gene sequence: CDR1 SEHNR, CDR2 FQNEAQ (reference sequence). This CDR3 region has 14 residues. CDR3 protein: CASSTSGGTYEQYF. The CDR3, as DNA: TGTGCCAGCAGTACTAGCGGGGGGACCTACGAGCAGTACTTC.

This clonotype occurred a few times. The gene calls are TRBV12-3 or TRBV12-4 and TRBJ2-1, with TRBD2 identical over 12 bases. Germline trimming cut 7 bases from V and 6 bases from J; bases unmatched to any gene: 7. This CDR3 has 15 residues. The CDR3 here is CASNLLAGGLNEQFF. The DNA of the CDR3 is TGTGCCAGCAACCTACTAGCGGGAGGACTCAATGAGCAGTTCTTC.

The table lists this clonotype with a few counts. The chain joins TRBV5-6 to TRBJ2-1; the D gene is possibly TRBD1 (6 bases). The V gene's germline CDR1 is SGHDT and CDR2 YYEEEE. The length of the CDR3 is 16 residues. V lost 2 bases to trimming and J lost 4 bases, with 16 bases between them. The DNA for the CDR3 is TGTGCCAGCAGCTTCGACCGGGACACCGGGTACAATGAGCAGTTCTTC. Translating gives CASSFDRDTGYNEQFF. Using reference TRBV5-6 and TRBJ2-1 for the parts outside the CDR3, the full variable domain is DAGVTQSPTHLIKTRGQQVTLRCSPKSGHDTVSWYQQALGQGPQFIFQYYEEEERQRGNFPDRFSGHQFPNYSSELNVNALLLGDSALYLCASSFDRDTGYNEQFFGPGTRLTVL.

This clonotype was observed a handful of times. The rearrangement joins TRBV7-9 to TRBJ2-1, with unresolved D. This CDR3 contains 14 residues. V was trimmed by 1 base and J by 4 bases, leaving 8 bases between them. CDR1 is SEHNR and CDR2 is FQNEAQ in the germline V gene (reference sequence). The chain's CDR3 is CASSLDSGYNEQFF. Here the CDR3 DNA reads TGTGCCAGCAGCTTAGATTCCGGATACAATGAGCAGTTCTTC. The complete variable domain, with remaining parts taken from reference TRBV7-9 and TRBJ2-1, reads DTGVSQNPRHKITKRGQNVTFRCDPISEHNRLYWYRQTLGQGPEFLTYFQNEAQLEKSRLLSDRFSAERPKGSFSTLEIQRTEQGDSAMYLCASSLDSGYNEQFFGPGTRLTVL.

This chain connects TRBV27 to TRBJ2-5, with 8 bases that match TRBD2. The CDR3 length is 13 residues. The V gene's germline CDR1 is MNHEY and CDR2 SMNVEV (reference sequence). V shed 6 bases and J 12 bases; nucleotides not matched to a gene: 12. This chain's CDR3 is CASRSGGPTFEYF. The CDR3 DNA is TGTGCCAGCAGGAGCGGGGGCCCAACGTTCGAGTACTTC.

This clonotype was observed a few times. V is TRBV5-1 and J is TRBJ2-7; tentative D call: TRBD1 (6 bases). This CDR3 spans 15 amino acids. V dropped 0 bases and J dropped 2 bases, with 12 bases sitting between them. Germline CDR1 and CDR2: SGHRS and YFSETQ. The CDR3 is CASSLDARDTYEQYF. The CDR3 DNA is TGCGCCAGCAGCTTGGACGCCAGGGACACCTACGAGCAGTACTTC. The whole variable domain, remainder taken from reference TRBV5-1 and TRBJ2-7, is KAGVTQTPRYLIKTRGQQVTLSCSPISGHRSVSWYQQTPGQGLQFLFEYFSETQRNKGNFPGRFSGRQFSNSRSEMNVSTLELGDSALYLCASSLDARDTYEQYFGPGTRLTVT.

This clonotype was counted a few times. The rearrangement links TRBV6-5 to TRBJ1-5; the D is unclear. V was trimmed by 2 bases and J by 2 bases, leaving 4 bases between them. CDR3 length: 13 residues. CDR1 MNHEY and CDR2 SVGAGI come from the germline V gene. DNA for the CDR3: TGTGCCAGCAGTTACGCGGGCAATCAGCCCCAGCATTTT. Amino acid sequence: CASSYAGNQPQHF.

V gene TRBV19 combines with J gene TRBJ2-7; possibly TRBD2 for D (6 bases). There are 15 residues in the CDR3. CDR1 is LNHDA, CDR2 SQIVND, per germline (reference sequence). V gave up 1 base and J gave up 0 bases, with 10 bases separating them. DNA of the CDR3: TGTGCCAGTAGTATAGCCGCGGGGAGCTCCTACGAGCAGTACTTC. Encoded protein: CASSIAAGSSYEQYF.

This clonotype was found a few times. The chain recombines TRBV10-3 with TRBJ2-2, with D unclear. There are 14 residues in the CDR3. Germline V CDR1 and CDR2: ENHRY, SYGVKD. V was shortened by 6 bases and J by 0 bases, with 8 bases between the two germline ends. This CDR3 is CAIRERTNTGELFF. The DNA for the CDR3 is TGTGCCATCAGGGAACGCACGAACACCGGGGAGCTGTTTTTT.

The rearrangement links TRBV7-9 to TRBJ1-1, with 8 bases that match TRBD1. With V trimmed by 5 bases and J by 8 bases, 1 base remained unmatched. Germline V CDR1 and CDR2: SEHNR, FQNEAQ (reference sequence). CDR3 size: 11 residues. CDR3 in amino acids: CASSRDREAFF. The CDR3 nucleotides read TGTGCCAGCAGCCGGGACAGGGAAGCTTTCTTT.